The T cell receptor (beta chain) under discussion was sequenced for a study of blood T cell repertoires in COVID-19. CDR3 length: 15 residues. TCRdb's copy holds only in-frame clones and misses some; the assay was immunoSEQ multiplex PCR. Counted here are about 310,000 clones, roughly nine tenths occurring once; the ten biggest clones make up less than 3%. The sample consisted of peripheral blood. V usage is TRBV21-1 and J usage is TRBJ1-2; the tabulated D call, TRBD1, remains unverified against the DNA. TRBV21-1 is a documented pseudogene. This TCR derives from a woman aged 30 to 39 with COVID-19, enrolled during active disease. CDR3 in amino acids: CASSKSGQGAYGYTF. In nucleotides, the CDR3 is TGTGCCAGCAGCAAAAGTGGACAGGGGGCCTATGGCTACACCTTC.